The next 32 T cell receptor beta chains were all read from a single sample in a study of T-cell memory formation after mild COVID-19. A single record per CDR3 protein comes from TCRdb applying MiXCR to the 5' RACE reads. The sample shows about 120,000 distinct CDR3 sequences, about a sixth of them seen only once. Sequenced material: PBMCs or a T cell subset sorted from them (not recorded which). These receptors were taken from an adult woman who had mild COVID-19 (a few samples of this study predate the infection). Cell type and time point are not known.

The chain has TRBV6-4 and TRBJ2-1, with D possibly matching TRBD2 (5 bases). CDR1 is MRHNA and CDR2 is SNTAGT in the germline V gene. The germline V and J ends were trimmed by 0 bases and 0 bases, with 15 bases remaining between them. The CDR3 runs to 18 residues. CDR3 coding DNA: TGTGCCAGCAGTGACTCGCCCTCAGTAGCGAACTCCTACAATGAGCAGTTCTTC. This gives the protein CASSDSPSVANSYNEQFF.

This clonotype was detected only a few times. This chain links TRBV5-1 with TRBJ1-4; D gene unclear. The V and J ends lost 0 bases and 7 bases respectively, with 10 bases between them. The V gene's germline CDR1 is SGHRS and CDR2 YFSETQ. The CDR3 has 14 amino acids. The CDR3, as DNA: TGCGCCAGCAGCTTGGCCGGACGTGGTGAAAAACTGTTTTTT. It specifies CASSLAGRGEKLFF. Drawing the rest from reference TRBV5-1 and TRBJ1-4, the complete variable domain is KAGVTQTPRYLIKTRGQQVTLSCSPISGHRSVSWYQQTPGQGLQFLFEYFSETQRNKGNFPGRFSGRQFSNSRSEMNVSTLELGDSALYLCASSLAGRGEKLFFGSGTQLSVL.

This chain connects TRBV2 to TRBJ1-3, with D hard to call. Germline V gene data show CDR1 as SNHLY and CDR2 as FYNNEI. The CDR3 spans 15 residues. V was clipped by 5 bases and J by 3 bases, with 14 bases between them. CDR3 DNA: TGTGCCAGCAGTTACCCGGCCACCGGTGGAAACACCATATATTTT. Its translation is CASSYPATGGNTIYF.

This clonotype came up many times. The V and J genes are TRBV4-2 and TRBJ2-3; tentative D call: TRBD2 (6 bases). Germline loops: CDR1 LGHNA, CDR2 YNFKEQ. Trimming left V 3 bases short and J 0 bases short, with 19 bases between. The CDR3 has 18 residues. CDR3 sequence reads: CASSQTPLAFASTDTQYF. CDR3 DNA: TGTGCCAGCAGCCAGACGCCCCTAGCGTTTGCTAGCACAGATACGCAGTATTTT.

The CDR3 DNA reads TGTGCCAGCAGCCAAGACAGGGAACCCTTTCGCGAGCAGTACTTC. Residues: CASSQDREPFREQYF. The chain links TRBV4-2 to TRBJ2-7, with a tentative D call TRBD1 (5 bases). CDR3 length: 15 residues. Germline V gives CDR1 LGHNA, CDR2 YNFKEQ. Between the trimmed V and J ends, which lost 0 bases and 6 bases, there was a span of 15 bases.

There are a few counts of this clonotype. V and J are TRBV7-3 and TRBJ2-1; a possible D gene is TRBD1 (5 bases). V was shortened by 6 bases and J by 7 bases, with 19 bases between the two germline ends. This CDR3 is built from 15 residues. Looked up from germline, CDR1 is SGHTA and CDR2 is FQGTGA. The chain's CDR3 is CASSSPLPGWNEQFF. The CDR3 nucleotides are TGTGCCAGCAGTTCACCTCTACCAGGGTGGAATGAGCAGTTCTTC.

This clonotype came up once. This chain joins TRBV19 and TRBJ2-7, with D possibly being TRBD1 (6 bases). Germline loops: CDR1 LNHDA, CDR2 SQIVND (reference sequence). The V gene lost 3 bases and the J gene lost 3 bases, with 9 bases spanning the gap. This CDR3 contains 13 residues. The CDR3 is CASSILDSYEQYF. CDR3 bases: TGTGCCAGTAGTATCTTGGACAGCTACGAGCAGTACTTC.

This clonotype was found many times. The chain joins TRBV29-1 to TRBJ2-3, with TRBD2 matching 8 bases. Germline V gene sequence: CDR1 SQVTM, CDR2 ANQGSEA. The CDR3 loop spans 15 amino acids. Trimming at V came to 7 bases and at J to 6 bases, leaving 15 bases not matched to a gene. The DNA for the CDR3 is TGCAGCGCTTTCGCCGGGGTGGGACTAGTGGATACGCAGTATTTT. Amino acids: CSAFAGVGLVDTQYF.

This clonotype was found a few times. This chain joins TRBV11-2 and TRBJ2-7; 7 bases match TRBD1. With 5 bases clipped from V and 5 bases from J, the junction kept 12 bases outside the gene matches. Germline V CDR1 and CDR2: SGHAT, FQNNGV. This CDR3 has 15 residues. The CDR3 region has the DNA TGTGCCAGCAGCCCCTTTCGACAGGGTATCAACGAGCAGTACTTC. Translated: CASSPFRQGINEQYF. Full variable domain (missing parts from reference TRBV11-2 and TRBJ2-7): EAGVAQSPRYKIIEKRQSVAFWCNPISGHATLYWYQQILGQGPKLLIQFQNNGVVDDSQLPKDRFSAERLKGVDSTLKIQPAKLEDSAVYLCASSPFRQGINEQYFGPGTRLTVT.

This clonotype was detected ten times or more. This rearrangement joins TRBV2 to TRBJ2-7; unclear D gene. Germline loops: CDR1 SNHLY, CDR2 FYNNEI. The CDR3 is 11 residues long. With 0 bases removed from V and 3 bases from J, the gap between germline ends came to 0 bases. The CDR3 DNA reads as TGTGCCAGCAGTGAAGCCTACGAGCAGTACTTC. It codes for CASSEAYEQYF.

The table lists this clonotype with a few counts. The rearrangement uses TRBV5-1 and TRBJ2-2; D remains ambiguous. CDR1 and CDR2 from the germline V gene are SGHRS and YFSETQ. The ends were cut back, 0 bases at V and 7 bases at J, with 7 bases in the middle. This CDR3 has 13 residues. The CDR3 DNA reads TGCGCCAGCAGCTTGGAGAGTTTCGGGGAGCTGTTTTTT. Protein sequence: CASSLESFGELFF.

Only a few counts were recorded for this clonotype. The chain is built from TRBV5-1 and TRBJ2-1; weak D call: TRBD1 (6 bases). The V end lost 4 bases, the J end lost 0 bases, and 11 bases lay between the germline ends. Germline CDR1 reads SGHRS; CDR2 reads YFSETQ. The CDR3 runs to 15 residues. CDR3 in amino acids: CASSNTGSSYNEQFF. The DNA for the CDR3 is TGCGCCAGCAGCAACACAGGGAGCTCCTACAATGAGCAGTTCTTC.

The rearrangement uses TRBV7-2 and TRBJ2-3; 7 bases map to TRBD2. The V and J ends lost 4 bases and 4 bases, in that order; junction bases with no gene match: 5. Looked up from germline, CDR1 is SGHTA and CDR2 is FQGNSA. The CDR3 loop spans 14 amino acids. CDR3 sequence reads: CASSSRAGPDTQYF. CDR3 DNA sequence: TGTGCCAGCAGCTCAAGAGCGGGGCCAGATACGCAGTATTTT.

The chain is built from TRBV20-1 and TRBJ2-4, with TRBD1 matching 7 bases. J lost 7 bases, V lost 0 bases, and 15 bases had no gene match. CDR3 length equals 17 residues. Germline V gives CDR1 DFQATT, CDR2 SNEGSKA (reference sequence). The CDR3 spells CSAREGQRVGWGNIQYF. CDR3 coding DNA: TGCAGTGCTAGAGAGGGACAGCGAGTGGGCTGGGGGAACATTCAGTACTTC.

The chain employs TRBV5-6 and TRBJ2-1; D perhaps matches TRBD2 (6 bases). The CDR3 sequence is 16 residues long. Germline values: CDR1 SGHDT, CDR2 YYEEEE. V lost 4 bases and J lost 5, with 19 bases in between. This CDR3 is CASSGGTSPTDNEQFF. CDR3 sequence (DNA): TGTGCCAGCAGCGGGGGAACTAGCCCCACGGACAATGAGCAGTTCTTC.

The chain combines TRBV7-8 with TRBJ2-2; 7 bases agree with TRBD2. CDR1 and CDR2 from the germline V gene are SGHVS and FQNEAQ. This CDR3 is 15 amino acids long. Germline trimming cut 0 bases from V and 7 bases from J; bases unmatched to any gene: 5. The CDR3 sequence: CASSLAVSGNGELFF. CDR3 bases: TGTGCCAGCAGCTTAGCAGTAAGCGGGAACGGGGAGCTGTTTTTT. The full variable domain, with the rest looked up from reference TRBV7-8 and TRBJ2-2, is GAGVSQSPRYKVAKRGQDVALRCDPISGHVSLFWYQQALGQGPEFLTYFQNEAQLDKSGLPSDRFFAERPEGSVSTLKIQRTQQEDSAVYLCASSLAVSGNGELFFGEGSRLTVL.

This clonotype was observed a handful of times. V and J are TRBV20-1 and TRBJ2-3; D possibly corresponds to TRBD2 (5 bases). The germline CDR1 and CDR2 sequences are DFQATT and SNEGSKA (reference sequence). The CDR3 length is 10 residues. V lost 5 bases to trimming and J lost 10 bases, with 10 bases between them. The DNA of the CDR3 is TGCAGTGCTGAGGGCGTGGCGCAGTATTTT. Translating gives CSAEGVAQYF.

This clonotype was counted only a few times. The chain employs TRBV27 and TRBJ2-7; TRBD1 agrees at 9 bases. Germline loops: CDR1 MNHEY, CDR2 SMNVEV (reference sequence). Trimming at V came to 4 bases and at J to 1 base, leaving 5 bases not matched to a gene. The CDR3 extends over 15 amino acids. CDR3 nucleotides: TGTGCCAGCAGTTCCCGACAGGGGGGGTCCTACGAGCAGTACTTC. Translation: CASSSRQGGSYEQYF.

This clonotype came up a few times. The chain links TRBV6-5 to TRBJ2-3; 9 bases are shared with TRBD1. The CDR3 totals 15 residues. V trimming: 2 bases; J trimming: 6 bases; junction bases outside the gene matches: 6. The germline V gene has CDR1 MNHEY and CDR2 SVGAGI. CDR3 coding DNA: TGTGCCAGCAGTTACGGGACAGGGAGCGCCGATACGCAGTATTTT. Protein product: CASSYGTGSADTQYF.

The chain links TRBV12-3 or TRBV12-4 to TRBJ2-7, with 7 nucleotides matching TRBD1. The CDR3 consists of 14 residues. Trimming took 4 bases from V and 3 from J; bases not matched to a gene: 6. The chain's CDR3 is CASSSDREYYEQYF. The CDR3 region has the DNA TGTGCCAGCAGTTCTGACAGGGAATACTACGAGCAGTACTTC.

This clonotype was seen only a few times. The CDR3 nucleotides read TGTGCCAGGGGAGACAAGCGGGGGACCTTAGATACGCAGTATTTT. Protein sequence: CARGDKRGTLDTQYF. J is TRBJ2-3 and V is TRBV2, with 8 nucleotides matching TRBD2. Looked up from germline, CDR1 is SNHLY and CDR2 is FYNNEI. V shed 9 bases and J 5 bases; nucleotides not matched to a gene: 13. This CDR3 is 15 amino acids long.

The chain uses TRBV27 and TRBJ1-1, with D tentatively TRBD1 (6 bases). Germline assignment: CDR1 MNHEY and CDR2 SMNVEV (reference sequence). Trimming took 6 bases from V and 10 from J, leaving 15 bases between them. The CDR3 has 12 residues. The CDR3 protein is CASRSMGQRAFF. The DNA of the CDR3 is TGTGCCAGCAGATCGATGGGACAAAGAGCTTTCTTT.

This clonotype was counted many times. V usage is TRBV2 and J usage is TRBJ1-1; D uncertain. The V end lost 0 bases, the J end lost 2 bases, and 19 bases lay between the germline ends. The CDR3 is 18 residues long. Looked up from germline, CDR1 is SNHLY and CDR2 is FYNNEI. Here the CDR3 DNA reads TGTGCCAGCAGTGAAGCGCTTCCGACATCCGCCTCTAACACTGAAGCTTTCTTT. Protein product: CASSEALPTSASNTEAFF.

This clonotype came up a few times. In DNA form, the CDR3 reads TGCAGCGTTGAGGGATCACAGGGGACGAACACTGAAGCTTTCTTT. It translates to CSVEGSQGTNTEAFF. The chain is built from TRBV29-1 and TRBJ1-1; the match to TRBD1 covers 7 bases. The J segment lost 1 base and the V segment lost 3 bases, leaving 8 bases of the junction unmatched. The CDR3 loop spans 15 amino acids. Per the germline V gene, CDR1 is SQVTM and CDR2 is ANQGSEA.

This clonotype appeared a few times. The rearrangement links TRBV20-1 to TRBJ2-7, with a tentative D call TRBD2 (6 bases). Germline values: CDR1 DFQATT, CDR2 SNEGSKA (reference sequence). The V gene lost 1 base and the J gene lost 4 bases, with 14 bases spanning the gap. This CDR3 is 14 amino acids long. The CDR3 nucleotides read TGCAGTGCTAGAGGGGGGGAAGTTCTTTACGAGCAGTACTTC. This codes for CSARGGEVLYEQYF.

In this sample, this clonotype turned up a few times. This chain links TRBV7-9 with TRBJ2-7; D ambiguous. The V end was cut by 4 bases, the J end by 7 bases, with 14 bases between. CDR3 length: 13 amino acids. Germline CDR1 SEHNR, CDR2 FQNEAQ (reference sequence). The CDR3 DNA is TGTGCCAGCAGCTCCGGCGGCCTTGGGGAGCAGTACTTC. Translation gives CASSSGGLGEQYF.

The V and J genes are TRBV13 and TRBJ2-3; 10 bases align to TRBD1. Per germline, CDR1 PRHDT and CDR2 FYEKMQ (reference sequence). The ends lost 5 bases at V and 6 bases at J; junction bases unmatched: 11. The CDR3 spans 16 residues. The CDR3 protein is CASSVARDRGRDTQYF. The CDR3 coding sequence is TGTGCCAGCAGCGTAGCTCGGGACAGGGGTCGGGATACGCAGTATTTT.

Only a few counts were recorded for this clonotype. The CDR3 nucleotides read TGTGCCAGCAGTCTTACGTCCGCAACTAATGAAAAACTGTTTTTT. Amino acid sequence: CASSLTSATNEKLFF. The rearrangement uses TRBV3-1 and TRBJ1-4; D is uncertain. Trimming removed 6 bases from V and 0 bases from J, with 11 bases in between. The length of the CDR3 is 15 residues. Germline assignment: CDR1 LGHDT and CDR2 YNNKEL (reference sequence).

In DNA form, the CDR3 reads TGTGCCAGCAGCCCGTGGGTTGGGATTAATGAAAAACTGTTTTTT. Translated: CASSPWVGINEKLFF. The rearrangement joins TRBV14 to TRBJ1-4; D ambiguous. V lost 4 bases and J 4 bases, leaving 13 bases between the germline ends. Germline lookup yields CDR1 SGHDN and CDR2 FVKESK. The CDR3 totals 15 residues.

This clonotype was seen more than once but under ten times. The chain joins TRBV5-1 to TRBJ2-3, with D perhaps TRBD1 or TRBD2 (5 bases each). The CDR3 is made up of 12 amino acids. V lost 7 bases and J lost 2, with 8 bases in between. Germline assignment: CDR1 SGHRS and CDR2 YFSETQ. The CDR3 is CASSGTTDTQYF. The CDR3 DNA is TGCGCCAGCTCAGGGACCACAGATACGCAGTATTTT.

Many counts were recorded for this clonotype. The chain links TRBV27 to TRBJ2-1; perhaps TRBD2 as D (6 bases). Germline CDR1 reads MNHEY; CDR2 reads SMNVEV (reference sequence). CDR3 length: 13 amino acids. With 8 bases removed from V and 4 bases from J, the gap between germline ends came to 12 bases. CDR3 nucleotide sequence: TGTGCCAGCGGCGGGGTCCCATACAATGAGCAGTTCTTC. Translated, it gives CASGGVPYNEQFF.

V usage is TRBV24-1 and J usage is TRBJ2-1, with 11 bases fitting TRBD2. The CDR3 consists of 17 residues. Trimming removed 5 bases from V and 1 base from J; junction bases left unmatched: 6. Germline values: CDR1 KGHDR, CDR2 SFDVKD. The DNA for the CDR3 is TGTGCCACCAGTGCACCGGGACTAGCGGATTCCTACAATGAGCAGTTCTTC. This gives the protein CATSAPGLADSYNEQFF.